This is a list of T cell receptor beta chains from one sample in a study of blood T cells in healthy people across ages. In TCRdb, the 5' RACE reads were re-called with MiXCR into one record per CDR3 protein. The sample records over a million distinct CDR3 sequences, about 40% being singletons. Sequencing was done on a sample of blood. These receptors all stem from a woman aged 18-29 years in good health. Each CDR3 is given with its conserved first and last residue. D genes are given only for firm matches. Rows may omit the clone size; those that give it use once, few, many or a size class.

v_call: TRBV6-5; clone_size: few; j_call: TRBJ2-1; d_call: TRBD2; cdr3_nt: TGTGCCAGCCAAACCCCGGGACTAACCAATGAGCAGTTCTTC; cdr3_aa: CASQTPGLTNEQFF
v_call: TRBV21-1; clone_size: few; j_call: TRBJ2-7; d_call: -; cdr3_nt: TGTGCCAGCAGCAAGGGGGGGTCCTACGAGCAGTACTTC; cdr3_aa: CASSKGGSYEQYF
v_call: TRBV4-1; clone_size: -; j_call: TRBJ2-5; d_call: -; cdr3_nt: TGCGCCAGCAGCCAAGTCCGAGGGCAAGAGACCCAGTACTTC; cdr3_aa: CASSQVRGQETQYF
v_call: TRBV14; clone_size: -; j_call: TRBJ2-1; d_call: -; cdr3_nt: TGTGCCAGCACCAGGGGAAAGGTTCCTAGCTCCTACAATGAGCAGTTCTTC; cdr3_aa: CASTRGKVPSSYNEQFF
v_call: TRBV20-1; clone_size: -; j_call: TRBJ2-3; d_call: -; cdr3_nt: TGCAGTGCTAGAGACCCGACTCGCGGCGTCACAGATACGCAGTATTTT; cdr3_aa: CSARDPTRGVTDTQYF
v_call: TRBV10-1; clone_size: -; j_call: TRBJ2-7; d_call: TRBD1; cdr3_nt: TGCGCCAGCAGCGAAGGACAGGGGCAAGAGCAGTACTTC; cdr3_aa: CASSEGQGQEQYF
v_call: TRBV6-1; clone_size: -; j_call: TRBJ2-5; d_call: -; cdr3_nt: TGTGCCAGCAGAGCGGTACAAGGGACCCAGTACTTC; cdr3_aa: CASRAVQGTQYF
v_call: TRBV12-3/TRBV12-4; clone_size: -; j_call: TRBJ2-7; d_call: -; cdr3_nt: TGTGCCAGCACCTACAGGGAGGTCTACAATGAGCAGTACTTC; cdr3_aa: CASTYREVYNEQYF
v_call: TRBV6-1; clone_size: -; j_call: TRBJ1-6; d_call: -; cdr3_nt: TGTGCCAACAGGGACTCCTATAATTCACCCCTCCACTTT; cdr3_aa: CANRDSYNSPLHF
v_call: TRBV12-3/TRBV12-4; clone_size: -; j_call: TRBJ2-7; d_call: -; cdr3_nt: TGTGCCAGCAGTTTAAGGGTAAGGCAGGGCTACGAGCAGTACTTC; cdr3_aa: CASSLRVRQGYEQYF
v_call: TRBV7-9; clone_size: -; j_call: TRBJ2-3; d_call: -; cdr3_nt: TGTGCCAGCAGCCCCACCCGACTAGGACCAGATACGCAGTATTTT; cdr3_aa: CASSPTRLGPDTQYF
v_call: TRBV20-1; clone_size: -; j_call: TRBJ2-2; d_call: -; cdr3_nt: TGCAGTGCTAGAGGGGCGCAGGGGTCCGGCACCGGGGAGCTGTTTTTT; cdr3_aa: CSARGAQGSGTGELFF
v_call: TRBV28; clone_size: -; j_call: TRBJ2-5; d_call: -; cdr3_nt: TGTGCCAGCAGTTCCAAGGTGGGGCCGTACCAAGAGACCCAGTACTTC; cdr3_aa: CASSSKVGPYQETQYF
v_call: TRBV7-6; clone_size: -; j_call: TRBJ2-1; d_call: TRBD2; cdr3_nt: TGTGCCAGCGGCTCAGTAGCGGGAGGCTTATCCTACAATGAGCAGTTCTTC; cdr3_aa: CASGSVAGGLSYNEQFF
v_call: TRBV7-9; clone_size: -; j_call: TRBJ1-6; d_call: TRBD1; cdr3_nt: TGTGCCAGCAGACGAGACAGGGCTAGCTCCTATAATTCACCCCTCCACTTT; cdr3_aa: CASRRDRASSYNSPLHF
v_call: TRBV11-1; clone_size: -; j_call: TRBJ2-2; d_call: TRBD2; cdr3_nt: TGTGCCAGCAGCCTCGCTAAGGCTAGCGGGAGCCCGGCCCTAAACACCGGGGAGCTGTTTTTT; cdr3_aa: CASSLAKASGSPALNTGELFF
v_call: TRBV20-1; clone_size: few; j_call: TRBJ2-3; d_call: -; cdr3_nt: TGCAGTGGAGTGGGGACAGATACGCAGTATTTT; cdr3_aa: CSGVGTDTQYF
v_call: TRBV6-5; clone_size: -; j_call: TRBJ1-2; d_call: TRBD1; cdr3_nt: TGTGCCAGCAGTTACTCGAGCCAAGGGACAGGGAACTATGGCTACACCTTC; cdr3_aa: CASSYSSQGTGNYGYTF